This T cell receptor (beta chain) derives from a study of CXCR3-negative and CXCR3-positive naive CD8 T cells. The CDR3 spans 14 residues. Germline loops: CDR1 SQVTM, CDR2 ANQGSEA. General study findings and limits: Researchers report that CXCR3-positive naive cells carry more hydrophobic TRB CDR3s than CXCR3-negative naive cells. Much lower diversity was found in memory CD8+ cells, while both naive subsets had comparably high diversity. Naive subsets did not differ in surface CD5, and the authors estimated TCR strength using properties of the TRB CDR3.

UMI-labeled 5' RACE yielded the TRB cDNA libraries. TCRdb re-called the 5' RACE reads; every CDR3 protein appears as one record, without DNA. Its table records over 8,000 distinct CDR3 sequences. Among CD8+ T cells, naive ones were CD45RO-CCR7+CD27+CD95-. As regards this clonotype: No antigen is known for it.

Sample: naive CXCR3- CD8+ T cells from blood. The subset: CD45RO-CCR7+CD27+CD95- naive CD8+ T cells lacking CXCR3 (TNR3-). This receptor was taken from a human donor in good health. Some clones in this sample may be carry-over from other donors' samples. The chain is built from TRBV29-1 and TRBJ2-3; TCRdb picks TRBD1, but there is no DNA to check that call. CDR3 sequence: CSVSGTGFADTQYF.